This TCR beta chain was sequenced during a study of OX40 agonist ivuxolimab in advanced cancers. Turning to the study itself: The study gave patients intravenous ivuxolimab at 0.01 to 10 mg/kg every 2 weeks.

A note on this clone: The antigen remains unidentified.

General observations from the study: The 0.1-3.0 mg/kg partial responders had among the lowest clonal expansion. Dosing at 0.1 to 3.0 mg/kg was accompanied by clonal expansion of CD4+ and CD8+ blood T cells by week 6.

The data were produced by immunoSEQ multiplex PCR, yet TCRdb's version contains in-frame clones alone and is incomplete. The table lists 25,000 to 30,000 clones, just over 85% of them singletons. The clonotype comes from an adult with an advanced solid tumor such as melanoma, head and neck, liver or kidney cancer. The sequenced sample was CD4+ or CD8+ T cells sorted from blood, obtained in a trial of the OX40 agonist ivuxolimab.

CDR3 sequence: CAWSHGQDYGYTF. CDR3 coding DNA: TGTGCCTGGAGTCACGGGCAGGACTATGGCTACACCTTC. The chain recombines TRBV30 with TRBJ1-2; D is undetermined. This CDR3 is 13 amino acids long. CDR1 is GTSNPN, CDR2 SVGIG, per germline (reference sequence). V lost 2 bases and J lost 3, with 10 bases in between.